This T cell receptor beta chain was captured in a study of T cells after yellow fever vaccination. Study as a whole: Low-cell-number fractions underwent preparation using SMART-Seq v4 Ultra Low Input. Overall study findings and caveats: Most primary-vaccination clones reappeared after the booster (just under 98% CD4, approximately 88% CD8).

Generation of TCR cDNA used 5'RACE template switching (which added a universal primer site and UMIs). TCRdb reprocessed the 5' RACE reads via MiXCR and lists one record per CDR3 protein. Of about 60,000 distinct CDR3 sequences detected, approximately 6.9% appear once; the ten largest clones hold approximately 37%. This clonotype has a count of ten or more. Its antigen is still unknown. V lost 4 bases to trimming and J lost 1 base, with 10 bases between them. The CDR3 covers 14 residues. CDR1 and CDR2 from the germline V gene are SQVTM and ANQGSEA. The source material was CD8+ T cells sorted from PBMCs, sampled on the day of the first yellow fever vaccination. The chain recombines TRBV29-1 with TRBJ1-4, with D unresolved. The TCR comes from a young man who received the YFV17D yellow fever vaccine. CDR3 bases: TGCAGCGTTGGTTCCGGGGTAACTAATGAAAAACTGTTTTTT. This sequence encodes CSVGSGVTNEKLFF.